The present TCR beta chain was sequenced within a study of neurological immune-mediated disorders (dated by TCRdb to about 2019). About the investigation overall: Among the roughly 34 multiple sclerosis patients, relapsing-remitting MS accounted for some 30 and secondary progressive MS accounted for 3. Peripheral blood TCR-beta repertoires from patients with HTLV-I-associated myelopathy (HAM/TSP), patients with multiple sclerosis, and healthy controls were compared in the study using UMI-based sequencing. The approximately 110 TCR-beta libraries included longitudinal samples, technical triplicates and paired sorted CD4+ and CD8+ T-cell subsets alongside PBMC samples. The cohort included about 70 subjects: about 14 with HAM/TSP, approximately 35 with multiple sclerosis, and 20 or so healthy controls.

This clonotype occurred many times. Its antigen remains undetermined. Base qualities are not at hand, and no much larger clone is one base apart. The CDR3 goes from the cysteine to the phenylalanine over 14 residues. CDR3 DNA only is kept here, 42 bases in frame from base 1. In the germline V gene, CDR1 corresponds to SGHRS and CDR2 to YFSETQ. V is trimmed back by 0 bases and J by 10 bases, and the junction contains 4 bases that no gene match accounts for. General study outcomes and caveats: TCR clonal expansion was highest in HAM/TSP patients and lowest in MS patients, with MS patients falling below even healthy controls. In a phylogenetic analysis, the repertoires of 18 out of 34 MS patients fell into a single cluster of related CDR3 sequences, pointing to a possible signature at the repertoire level. Across subjects, expanded clones never shared an identical CDR3 amino acid sequence, which suggests that the TCR-beta repertoires in every group were private. The MS cluster was not associated with any clinical or MRI features, and the authors stated that larger cohorts are needed.

To synthesize cDNA, template-switch 5'RACE was performed with a primer carrying a 10-nucleotide random unique molecular identifier so that each TCR transcript was tagged. Over 190 million TCR-beta sequences, covering 15-18 subjects, were produced in each sequencing run. Total RNA was extracted with the RNeasy kit. The KAPA Real-time Library Amplification kit was used to amplify TCR-beta VDJ regions with primers targeting the TCR constant region and the 5'RACE anchor. Sample indexes and Illumina adaptors were added in a first PCR, after which library yield was increased in a second PCR. The roughly 650 bp TCR product was size-selected on a 2% E-gel SizeSelection system after Ampure bead purification. Before pooling, libraries had their quality checked on a Bioanalyzer, their concentration measured with Qubit, and their quantity determined with the Kapa Library Quantification kit. Libraries were sequenced paired-end 2 x 150 bp on an Illumina HiSeq 2500. To increase sequence diversity, about 25-31% phiX was spiked into each library pool. Regarding the original processing steps: The quality-filtered reads were processed with the UMI-based MiGEC pipeline, whose error correction step removed more than 75% of the raw TCR sequences. IMGT germline references were used for alignment of VDJ genes, and clonotypes were defined by a unique CDR3 amino acid sequence together with V-J genes. VDJtools evaluated clonal expansion, Shannon diversity and CDR3 relatedness (CalcPairwiseDistances, ClusterSamples); CLCbio workbench built phylogenetic trees. Expanded clones were defined as having at least 8 unique UMIs, based on coefficient-of-variation modelling across technical triplicates. TCRdb's own reprocessing of the public reads used fastp at Q25 and MiXCR and kept productive beta chains. Rows matching on CDR3 protein sequence are summarized as one entry with the most common DNA and genes. The V and J calls reflect TCRdb's pipeline rather than the authors' work. For this sample the table gives 50,000 to 60,000 distinct CDR3 sequences, of which just under 4% were detected only once. About 2% of the sample comes from the top ten.

For the sorted-subset TCR libraries, the starting material was roughly 1 million sorted CD4+ or CD8+ T cells. The multiple sclerosis patients were enrolled in a US clinical protocol that evaluated disease progression with magnetic resonance imaging. PBMCs were separated from peripheral blood using Ficoll-Hypaque density gradient centrifugation and then cryopreserved in liquid nitrogen. Paired sorted CD4+ and CD8+ subsets came from healthy controls, HAM/TSP patients and MS patients. Sequencing used CD4+ T cells from blood. The clonotype comes from a woman between 40 and 50 years old with multiple sclerosis. Rearrangement joined TRBV5-1 to TRBJ1-6; TRBD1 agrees with 7 junctional bases. The CDR3 is CASSLGQGESPLHF. The DNA is as follows: TGCGCCAGCAGCTTGGGACAGGGAGAATCACCCCTCCACTTT. Full variable domain (CDR3 extended with the reference TRBV5-1 and TRBJ1-6 proteins): KAGVTQTPRYLIKTRGQQVTLSCSPISGHRSVSWYQQTPGQGLQFLFEYFSETQRNKGNFPGRFSGRQFSNSRSEMNVSTLELGDSALYLCASSLGQGESPLHFGNGTRLTVT.